The clone carrying this T cell receptor (beta chain) turned up a few times. As yet, its antigen is unknown. The ends lost 1 base at V and 5 bases at J; junction bases unmatched: 7. Germline V lookup: CDR1 SGHTA, CDR2 FQGNSA. CDR3 length equals 16 residues. These data come from a study of cytomegalovirus exposure and HLA in healthy donors. Study-level results: Cytomegalovirus status was reportedly diagnosed by the classifier with high sensitivity and specificity. One later analysis reportedly identified an Asian-associated ancestry cluster that showed fewer N-insertions than the approximately 710-donor mean. For presence/absence analyses, sequencing depth was assumed to be roughly uniform across donors. Earlier findings revealed that most TCR beta V segments proved productive either about 87% or about 30% of the time.

The PCR employed 60 Vbeta primers together with 13 Jbeta primers. Profiling relied on immunoSEQ multiplex PCR, and the TCRdb table lists in-frame clones only, not all of them. The sample holds around 88,000 clones, approximately 81% seen once. The chain carries TRBV7-2 and TRBJ2-1; 8 bases map to TRBD2. The sequencing sample was made of PBMCs. The origin of this receptor is a woman aged 40 to 50 in good health and CMV-seropositive. Here the CDR3 reads CASSLVAGGHHNEQFF. Written as DNA, the CDR3 is TGTGCCAGCAGCTTAGTGGCGGGAGGCCACCACAATGAGCAGTTCTTC.